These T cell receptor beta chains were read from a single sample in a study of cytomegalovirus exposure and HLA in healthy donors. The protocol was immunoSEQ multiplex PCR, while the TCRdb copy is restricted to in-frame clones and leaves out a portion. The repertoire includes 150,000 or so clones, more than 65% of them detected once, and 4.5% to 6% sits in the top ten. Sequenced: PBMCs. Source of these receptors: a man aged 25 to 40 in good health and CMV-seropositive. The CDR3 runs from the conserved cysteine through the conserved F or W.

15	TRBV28	CASSFRAGGPETQYF
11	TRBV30	CAGQTVEKLFF
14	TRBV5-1	CASSDQRVNEKLFF
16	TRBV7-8	CASSPQGIYSNQPQHF
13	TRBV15	CATSNREKSPLHF
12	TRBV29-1	CSALTANTEAFF
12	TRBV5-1	CASRTLYETQYF
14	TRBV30	CAWSVLGVNEKLFF
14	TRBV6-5	CATLAGENTGELFF
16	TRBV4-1	CASSQGPGTGSYEQYF
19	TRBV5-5	CASSASPTGFLSIDYGYTF
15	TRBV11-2	CASSSGQVWGGELFF
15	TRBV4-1	CASSYRWGDPYEQYF
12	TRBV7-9	CASSFSGNTIYF
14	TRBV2	CASSRQGGDYGYTF
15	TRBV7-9	CSSSTHSATNEKLFF
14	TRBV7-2	CASSLEGREAGYTF
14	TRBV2	CASSERLAAASQYF
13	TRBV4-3	CASSQEYNSPLHF
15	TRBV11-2	CASSLAAGGPYEQYF
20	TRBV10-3	CAISESRGQGARTYQETQYF
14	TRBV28	CASSNNAFNEKLFF
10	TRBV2	CASSDGRQYF